This TCR beta chain is drawn from a study of T cells in women clearing cervical HPV infection. About the research overall: Case blood drawn at lesion detection; control blood after infection cleared. For cases, blood was sampled a median 149 days after lesion detection, interquartile range roughly 80 to 200 days. Points from the study as a whole: Cases carried less TRBV6-7 than controls: 0.11% versus 0.16%.

About this clone itself: Its antigen is not identified. The junction departs from germline at one end; a sequencing error may be responsible. The read terminates 3 residues before the CDR3 end, so the remaining end is supplied by the germline J gene.

Germline assignment: CDR1 LNHDA and CDR2 SQIVND (reference sequence). This CDR3 spans 15 amino acids. Here immunoSEQ multiplex PCR was the method, and the copy in TCRdb shows in-frame clones only, minus some. Across about 36,000 clones, the top ten clones capture 1.7% of the sample. This chain connects TRBV19 to TRBJ1-1; 7 nucleotides match TRBD1. The receptor comes from a woman aged 18-70 years with a cervical HPV16 infection that either progressed to CIN3+ or cleared (not recorded which). Sequencing was performed on blood buffy coat. The part of the CDR3 DNA that was read is TGTGTCAGTAGGACCAGGACAGGCGCCGACACTGAA. Translating it yields CVSRTRTGADTE. The whole CDR3 region reads CVSRTRTGADTEAFF.